These 11 T cell receptor beta chains were all obtained from the same sample, sequenced in a study of Ad26.COV2.S vaccination and SARS-CoV-2 variants. Profiled with immunoSEQ multiplex PCR; TCRdb holds only in-frame clones, not every one. The data show about 480,000 clones, approximately 90% seen once. This sample's treatment: some 20 received Ad26.COV2.S at low or high dose, single or two shots; five or six received placebo; per-sample allocation not given. Specimens were obtained on day 63 following the first vaccine or placebo injection. Material: peripheral blood, obtained in a trial of Ad26.COV2.S vaccine versus placebo. The source is a person between 18 and 59 years old who received the Ad26.COV2.S COVID-19 vaccine or a placebo.

The V and J genes are TRBV19 and TRBJ2-1; D not certain. V lost 7 bases, J lost 0 bases, and 13 bases lay in between. Germline CDR1 and CDR2: LNHDA and SQIVND (reference sequence). The CDR3 sequence is 15 residues long. The CDR3 protein is CASTQTLVSYNEQFF. DNA of the CDR3: TGTGCCAGTACCCAAACACTGGTCTCCTACAATGAGCAGTTCTTC.

This rearrangement joins TRBV5-1 to TRBJ1-1, with a possible D match to TRBD1 (5 bases). Germline V gives CDR1 SGHRS, CDR2 YFSETQ. The CDR3 length is 16 residues. Trimming removed 4 bases from V and 1 base from J, with 17 bases in between. CDR3 in DNA: TGCGCCAGCAGCCAGAACCGACAGTATTCGAACACTGAAGCTTTCTTT. Its protein is CASSQNRQYSNTEAFF.

This clone appeared once. The V and J genes are TRBV11-2 and TRBJ2-1; 13 bases map to TRBD2. The CDR3 is 19 amino acids. CDR1 and CDR2 from the germline V gene are SGHAT and FQNNGV. Unmatched junction bases numbered 12, after V lost 2 bases and J lost 5 bases. This chain's CDR3 is CASSLLGLAGPKSNNEQFF. The CDR3 coding sequence is TGTGCCAGCAGCTTATTGGGACTAGCGGGGCCCAAATCTAACAATGAGCAGTTCTTC.

The rearrangement links TRBV30 to TRBJ2-5, with unresolved D. The V end lost 8 bases, the J end lost 4 bases, and 14 bases lay between the germline ends. The germline CDR1 and CDR2 sequences are GTSNPN and SVGIG (reference sequence). This CDR3 contains 12 residues. CDR3: CANGPRSETQYF. In DNA form, the CDR3 reads TGTGCCAATGGCCCCCGTTCAGAGACCCAGTACTTC.

The rearrangement joins TRBV5-6 to TRBJ2-2; unclear D gene. V lost 0 bases and J lost 6, with 6 bases in between. CDR1 is SGHDT, CDR2 YYEEEE, per germline. CDR3 length: 13 residues. The CDR3, as DNA: TGTGCCAGCAGCTTGGTTTCCCCCGGGGAGCTGTTTTTT. Translation gives CASSLVSPGELFF.

The chain has TRBV4-2 and TRBJ2-3, with TRBD2 as a possible D gene (6 bases). Germline CDR1 and CDR2: LGHNA and YNFKEQ. Trimming pared 4 bases from V and 8 bases from J, leaving 19 bases between. This CDR3 comprises 15 residues. The CDR3 region is CASSPPGRGLGTQYF. CDR3 sequence (DNA): TGTGCCAGCAGCCCCCCGGGCCGGGGACTTGGTACGCAGTATTTT.

The table lists this clone with a count of one. The rearrangement uses TRBV5-4 and TRBJ1-5; D is unresolved. Germline values: CDR1 SGHNT, CDR2 YYREEE (reference sequence). The CDR3 consists of 15 residues. V shed 3 bases and J shed 0 bases, with 10 bases lying between them. For the CDR3, the DNA is TGTGCCAGCAGCTCGGACGGGAGTAGCAATCAGCCCCAGCATTTT. The encoded protein is CASSSDGSSNQPQHF.

The genes are TRBV24-1 and TRBJ2-2; tentatively, D is TRBD2 (6 bases). This CDR3 region has 16 residues. Germline V gene lookup returns CDR1 KGHDR and CDR2 SFDVKD. Trimming shortened V by 3 bases and J by 6 bases, and 16 bases separated the two germline ends. The CDR3 spells CATSDPGLQPAGELFF. DNA of the CDR3: TGTGCCACCAGTGATCCGGGACTCCAGCCTGCCGGGGAGCTGTTTTTT.

The J gene is TRBJ2-1, the V gene TRBV5-1, with 7 positions matching TRBD1. The V gene end was trimmed by 4 bases and the J gene end by 1 base; junction bases not matched to a gene: 11. This CDR3 comprises 17 residues. Germline CDR1 and CDR2: SGHRS and YFSETQ. The CDR3 region has the DNA TGCGCCAGCAGCCTAGGGGGCACCAAAGGGTCCTACAATGAGCAGTTCTTC. The encoded protein is CASSLGGTKGSYNEQFF.

The chain couples TRBV5-1 to TRBJ2-7, with D possibly being TRBD2 (5 bases). The V end was cut by 7 bases, the J end by 5 bases, with 16 bases between. CDR3 size: 13 residues. Germline CDR1 is SGHRS and CDR2 is YFSETQ. CDR3 DNA: TGCGCCAGCCAAGGCCGGGGATCCCACGAGCAGTACTTC. It translates to CASQGRGSHEQYF.

The V gene is TRBV27, the J gene TRBJ2-1, with D possibly being TRBD2 (5 bases). CDR3 length: 16 amino acids. The germline gives CDR1 MNHEY, CDR2 SMNVEV (reference sequence). Trimming took off 4 bases at V and 6 bases at J, with 19 bases between the two ends. This chain's CDR3 is CASSSLDYGRTNEQFF. The CDR3 bases are TGTGCCAGCAGTTCCCTCGACTACGGTCGGACCAATGAGCAGTTCTTC.